The rows below give T cell receptor beta chains drawn from one sample of a study of CD8+ T cells in alopecia areata. The assay was immunoSEQ multiplex PCR, and TCRdb's table has in-frame clones only and misses some. The sample contains about 150,000 clones, about 90% of which appear only once. The source was CD8+ T cells sorted from blood, collected at week 0. These receptors were obtained from a human donor with alopecia areata. The CDR3 runs from the conserved cysteine through the conserved F or W.

J gene: TRBJ2-2
V gene: TRBV6-5
CDR3 protein: CASSYSQTGELFF

J gene: TRBJ2-7
V gene: TRBV7-8
CDR3 protein: CASSFLGAEQYF

J gene: TRBJ1-1
V gene: TRBV29-1
CDR3 protein: CSVESGGGPEAFF

J gene: TRBJ2-1
V gene: TRBV27
CDR3 protein: CASSTIRGPGDEQFF

J gene: TRBJ1-2
V gene: TRBV12-5
CDR3 protein: CASGLVPRQADYGYTF

J gene: TRBJ2-1
V gene: TRBV19
CDR3 protein: CASSMASGGAREQFF

J gene: TRBJ2-7
V gene: TRBV9
CDR3 protein: CASSVAGVGNEQYF

J gene: TRBJ1-2
V gene: TRBV19
CDR3 protein: CASKGYTF

J gene: TRBJ2-3
V gene: TRBV29-1
CDR3 protein: CSVGGTGLSGEHTDTQYF

J gene: TRBJ2-2
V gene: TRBV27
CDR3 protein: CASSLHATGELFF

J gene: TRBJ2-4
V gene: TRBV29-1
CDR3 protein: CSVGGRATGWAKNIQYF

J gene: TRBJ2-7
V gene: TRBV4-1
CDR3 protein: CASSQEASGGLSNEQYF

J gene: TRBJ1-5
V gene: TRBV29-1
CDR3 protein: CSVEEGRGQGPQHF

J gene: TRBJ1-1
V gene: TRBV5-1
CDR3 protein: CASGEGANTEAFF

J gene: TRBJ2-1
V gene: TRBV2
CDR3 protein: CASSPLADLYNEQFF

J gene: TRBJ1-1
V gene: TRBV5-5
CDR3 protein: CASSSPGHTEAFF

J gene: TRBJ2-7
V gene: TRBV6-1
CDR3 protein: CASKLGSYEQYF

J gene: TRBJ1-1
V gene: TRBV5-6
CDR3 protein: CASSSRLSGREAFF

J gene: TRBJ2-1
V gene: TRBV7-6
CDR3 protein: CASSLSSGSSYNEQFF

J gene: TRBJ2-1
V gene: TRBV11-2
CDR3 protein: CASSLMELAQYNEQFF

J gene: TRBJ2-7
V gene: TRBV12-5
CDR3 protein: CASAIAGVEAVEQYF

J gene: TRBJ1-1
V gene: TRBV29-1
CDR3 protein: CSVVDRDSTEAFF

J gene: TRBJ2-3
V gene: TRBV29-1
CDR3 protein: CSVDAGQDTDTQYF

J gene: TRBJ2-3
V gene: TRBV30
CDR3 protein: CAWSAGADTQYF

J gene: TRBJ2-3
V gene: TRBV19
CDR3 protein: CASSIATDTQYF

J gene: TRBJ2-1
V gene: TRBV13
CDR3 protein: CASSLVVGGSYNEQFF

J gene: TRBJ2-3
V gene: TRBV6-1
CDR3 protein: CASRGAGGNTDTQYF

J gene: TRBJ1-3
V gene: TRBV21-1
CDR3 protein: CASSGGQGEGLDGNTIYF

J gene: TRBJ2-4
V gene: TRBV7-2
CDR3 protein: CASSLNGNIQYF

J gene: TRBJ2-5
V gene: TRBV7-2
CDR3 protein: CASSSWGQGIQETQYF

J gene: TRBJ2-3
V gene: TRBV9
CDR3 protein: CASSQRWGSTDTQYF

J gene: TRBJ2-7
V gene: TRBV7-8
CDR3 protein: CASSLEVGQGHREQYF

J gene: TRBJ2-2
V gene: TRBV14
CDR3 protein: CASSQRSGQYQNTGELFF

J gene: TRBJ2-7
V gene: TRBV7-9
CDR3 protein: CASSDLGEQYF

J gene: TRBJ2-7
V gene: TRBV29-1
CDR3 protein: CSVEDREITYEQYF

J gene: TRBJ2-2
V gene: TRBV4-1
CDR3 protein: CASSQIREVPGELFF